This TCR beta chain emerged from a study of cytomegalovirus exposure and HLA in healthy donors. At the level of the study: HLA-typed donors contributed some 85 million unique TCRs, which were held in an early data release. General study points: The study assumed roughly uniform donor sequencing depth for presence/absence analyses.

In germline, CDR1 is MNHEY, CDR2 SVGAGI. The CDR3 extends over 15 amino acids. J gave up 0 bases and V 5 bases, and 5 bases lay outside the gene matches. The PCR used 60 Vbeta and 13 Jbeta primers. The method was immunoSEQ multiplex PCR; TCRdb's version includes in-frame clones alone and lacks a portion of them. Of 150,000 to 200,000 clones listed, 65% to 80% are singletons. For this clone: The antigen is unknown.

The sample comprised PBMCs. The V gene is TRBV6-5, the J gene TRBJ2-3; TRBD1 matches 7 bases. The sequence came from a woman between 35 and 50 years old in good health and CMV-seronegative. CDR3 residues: CASSQPGQSTDTQYF. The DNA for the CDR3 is TGTGCCAGCAGTCAGCCGGGACAGAGCACAGATACGCAGTATTTT.